This record covers a single TCR beta chain. The antigen is unknown. This record belongs to a study of cytotoxic CD8 clonotypes in ibrutinib-treated CLL. Only in-frame clones appear in the TCRdb table, and some are missing; sequencing was by immunoSEQ multiplex PCR. The sample has 100,000 to 150,000 clones, 70% to 90% seen once; the top ten hold over 2%. CDR3 size: 15 residues. CDR1 is MNHEY, CDR2 SVGAGI, per germline. With 6 bases clipped from V and 7 bases from J, the junction kept 10 bases outside the gene matches. Study results and limitations: Public clonotypes, an uncommon group, contracted or remained stable on treatment. Clonality went higher at ibrutinib response and then dropped back toward baseline at progression.

V gene TRBV6-5 combines with J gene TRBJ2-1; 9 bases map to TRBD2. Sequenced here: PBMCs, sampled after 24 months of ibrutinib treatment. The receptor was derived from a human donor with chronic lymphocytic leukemia. CDR3 bases: TGTGCCAGCAGCGATTTTAGCGGGAGAGGGAATGAGCAGTTCTTC. Its translation is CASSDFSGRGNEQFF.